The clone carrying this T cell receptor beta chain was seen more than once but under ten times. The target antigen is unknown. The repertoire was sequenced with immunoSEQ multiplex PCR; TCRdb's copy has only in-frame clones and lacks some. Of around 66,000 clones in the sample, 80% to 90% were seen once. Thawed PBMCs were FACS-sorted into unstimulated CD4+CD25+CD127- regulatory T cells, CD4+CD25- non-regulatory cells, CD4 and CD8 cells. This sample was included in a study of Tregs in tolerant kidney transplant recipients. The wider study: The nonmyeloablative bone marrow transplants came from related graft donors, with transient mixed chimerism. Overall study results and limits: In tolerant patients, donor-specific Tregs outgrew total Tregs, suggesting antigen-driven expansion.

The input for sequencing was Tregs from blood, taken before the transplant. This clonotype was sampled from a human donor who received a combined kidney and bone marrow transplant.

CDR3 in amino acids: CASNPTPGQGSGYTF. CDR3 bases: TGTGCCAGTAACCCTACTCCGGGACAGGGAAGTGGCTACACCTTC. J is TRBJ1-2 and V is TRBV19, with 9 bases that match TRBD1. CDR3 size: 15 residues. From germline, CDR1 is LNHDA and CDR2 SQIVND (reference sequence). Trimming at V came to 7 bases and at J to 7 bases, leaving 13 bases not matched to a gene.